The rows below give T cell receptor beta chains drawn from one sample of a study of shared clonotypes between healthy human individuals. TCRdb's copy holds only in-frame clones and misses some; the assay was immunoSEQ multiplex PCR. The table lists some 1.5 million clones, 98% of them singletons. Input material: naive CD4+ T cells sorted from blood. All receptors derive from a man younger than 45 in good health. Both conserved end residues are part of each CDR3.

CDR3aa: CAASRTGAFSKDGYTF
j_gene: TRBJ1-2
v_gene: TRBV30

CDR3aa: CASSLTAGTGHTTQYF
j_gene: TRBJ2-5
v_gene: TRBV7-9

CDR3aa: CASSTKSNTEAFF
j_gene: TRBJ1-1
v_gene: TRBV10-1

CDR3aa: CSVVGRLSYEQYF
j_gene: TRBJ2-7
v_gene: TRBV29-1

CDR3aa: CASSESTNYGYTF
j_gene: TRBJ1-2
v_gene: TRBV2

CDR3aa: CASSRRQYPYNEQFF
j_gene: TRBJ2-1
v_gene: TRBV6-1

CDR3aa: CASSSGLEGYEQYF
j_gene: TRBJ2-7
v_gene: TRBV9

CDR3aa: CASSPLPLSGVSNQPQHF
j_gene: TRBJ1-5
v_gene: TRBV18

CDR3aa: CASSLFGCVPLPGPETQYF
j_gene: TRBJ2-5
v_gene: TRBV27

CDR3aa: CSVDRGAETQYF
j_gene: TRBJ2-5
v_gene: TRBV29-1

CDR3aa: CASSIGQGARGSYGYTF
j_gene: TRBJ1-2
v_gene: TRBV5-4

CDR3aa: CASSVLAGTTADTQYF
j_gene: TRBJ2-3
v_gene: TRBV9

CDR3aa: CASSQDHRLVTGELFF
j_gene: TRBJ2-2
v_gene: TRBV4-3

CDR3aa: CAWNPTGGNQPQHF
j_gene: TRBJ1-5
v_gene: TRBV30

CDR3aa: CASSLHVLSDTQYF
j_gene: TRBJ2-3
v_gene: TRBV11-2

CDR3aa: CASSFPGQGNQPQHF
j_gene: TRBJ1-5
v_gene: TRBV28

CDR3aa: CASSPGGARLVVGELFF
j_gene: TRBJ2-2
v_gene: TRBV9

CDR3aa: CASSPLLADTQYF
j_gene: TRBJ2-3
v_gene: TRBV7-6

CDR3aa: CASSQLAGGLYNEQFF
j_gene: TRBJ2-1
v_gene: TRBV4-3

CDR3aa: CSVEAHQGSYEQYF
j_gene: TRBJ2-7
v_gene: TRBV29-1

CDR3aa: CASSLGSSGNTIYF
j_gene: TRBJ1-3
v_gene: TRBV5-1

CDR3aa: CASSETGGAFGTYNEQFF
j_gene: TRBJ2-1
v_gene: TRBV25-1

CDR3aa: CASSEGLTGQPQHF
j_gene: TRBJ1-5
v_gene: TRBV5-4

CDR3aa: CASSNRLAGGSTDTQYF
j_gene: TRBJ2-3
v_gene: TRBV19

CDR3aa: CASSYGIDSNQPQHF
j_gene: TRBJ1-5
v_gene: TRBV5-6

CDR3aa: CASSSGSHQETQYF
j_gene: TRBJ2-5
v_gene: TRBV5-6

CDR3aa: CASRTIAGGLSYNEQFF
j_gene: TRBJ2-1
v_gene: TRBV11-2

CDR3aa: CASSFAAHGTGEETQYF
j_gene: TRBJ2-5
v_gene: TRBV5-1

CDR3aa: CATQRRDNEQFF
j_gene: TRBJ2-1
v_gene: TRBV27

CDR3aa: CASSPRTSTDTQYF
j_gene: TRBJ2-3
v_gene: TRBV18